This TCR beta chain came from a study of neurological immune-mediated disorders. At the level of the study: There were around 34 multiple sclerosis patients; around 30 were relapsing-remitting and 3 were secondary progressive.

Points from the study as a whole: The repertoires of 18 of 34 multiple sclerosis patients fell into one related-CDR3 cluster (a possible signature) under phylogenetic grouping.

Where libraries were unsorted, they were derived from 2 million PBMCs stored at -80 degrees C. The V end lost 4 bases, the J end lost 4 bases, and 10 bases lay between the germline ends. The CDR3 runs to 13 residues. From germline, CDR1 is SGHRS and CDR2 YFSETQ. This clonotype appeared many times. Its antigen remains unknown. The making of cDNA relied on 5'RACE with 10-nucleotide random UMIs. TCRdb reanalysed the 5' RACE reads using MiXCR and keeps one entry per CDR3 protein. The data contain some 61,000 distinct CDR3 sequences, roughly 3.9% of them singletons. The sequenced sample consisted of PBMCs. This rearrangement joins TRBV5-1 to TRBJ2-3; no clear D gene. This receptor was obtained from a man aged 30-40 years with multiple sclerosis. DNA of the CDR3: TGCGCCAGCAGCCCGCTCCGGCCAGATACGCAGTATTTT. This encodes CASSPLRPDTQYF.